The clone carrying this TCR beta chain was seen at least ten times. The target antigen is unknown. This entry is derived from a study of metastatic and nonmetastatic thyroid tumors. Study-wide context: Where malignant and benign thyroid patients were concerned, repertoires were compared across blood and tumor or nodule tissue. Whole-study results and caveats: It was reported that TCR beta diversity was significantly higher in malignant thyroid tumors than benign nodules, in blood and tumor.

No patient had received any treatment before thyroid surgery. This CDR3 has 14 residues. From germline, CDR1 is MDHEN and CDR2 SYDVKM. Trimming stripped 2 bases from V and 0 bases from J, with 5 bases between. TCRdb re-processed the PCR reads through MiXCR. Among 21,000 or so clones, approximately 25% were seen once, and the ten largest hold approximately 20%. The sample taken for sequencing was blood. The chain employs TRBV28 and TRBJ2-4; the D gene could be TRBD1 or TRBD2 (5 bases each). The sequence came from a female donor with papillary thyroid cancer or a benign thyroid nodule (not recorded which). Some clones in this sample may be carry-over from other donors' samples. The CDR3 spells CASSLGGAKNIQYF. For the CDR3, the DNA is TGTGCCAGCAGTTTAGGGGGAGCCAAAAACATTCAGTACTTC.